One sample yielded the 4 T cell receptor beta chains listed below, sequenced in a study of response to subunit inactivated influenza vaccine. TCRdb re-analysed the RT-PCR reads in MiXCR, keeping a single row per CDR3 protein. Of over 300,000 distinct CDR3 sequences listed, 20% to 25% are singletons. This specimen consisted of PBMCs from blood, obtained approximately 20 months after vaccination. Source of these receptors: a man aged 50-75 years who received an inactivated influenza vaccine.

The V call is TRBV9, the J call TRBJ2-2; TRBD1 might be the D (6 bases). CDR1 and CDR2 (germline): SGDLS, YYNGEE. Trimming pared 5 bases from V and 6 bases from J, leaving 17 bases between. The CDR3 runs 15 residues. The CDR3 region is CASSPFQGFSGELFF. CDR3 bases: TGTGCCAGCAGTCCCTTCCAGGGGTTCTCCGGGGAGCTGTTTTTT.

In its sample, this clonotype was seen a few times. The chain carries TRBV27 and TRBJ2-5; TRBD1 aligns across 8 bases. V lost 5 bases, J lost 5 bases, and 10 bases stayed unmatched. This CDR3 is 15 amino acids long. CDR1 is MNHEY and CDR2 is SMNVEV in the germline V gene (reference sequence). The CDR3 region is CASSLGQGGWETQYF. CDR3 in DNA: TGTGCCAGCAGTCTAGGACAGGGTGGTTGGGAGACCCAGTACTTC.

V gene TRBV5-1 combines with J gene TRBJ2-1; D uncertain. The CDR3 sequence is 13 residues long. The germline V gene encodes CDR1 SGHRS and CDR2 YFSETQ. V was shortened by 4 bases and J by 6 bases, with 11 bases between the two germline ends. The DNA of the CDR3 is TGCGCCAGCAGCCTGACCCAAGTCAATGAGCAGTTCTTC. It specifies CASSLTQVNEQFF.

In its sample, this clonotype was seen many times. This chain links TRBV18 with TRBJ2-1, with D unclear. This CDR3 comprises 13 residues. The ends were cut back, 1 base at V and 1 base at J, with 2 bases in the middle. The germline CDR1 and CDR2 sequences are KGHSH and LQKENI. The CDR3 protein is CASSPQSYNEQFF. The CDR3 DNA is TGTGCCAGCTCACCACAGTCCTACAATGAGCAGTTCTTC.